A selection of T cell receptor beta chains follows, all from one sample in a study of CD8+CD57+ T cells in acquired aplastic anemia. TCRdb redid the calling of the reads with MiXCR, one entry per CDR3 protein. The sample contains around 150,000 distinct CDR3 sequences, 40% to 60% of which appear only once. Specimen: sorted CD4+, CD8+, or CD8+CD57+ T cells (not recorded which) from PBMCs. These receptors were obtained from a human donor with aplastic anemia. The CDR3 runs from the conserved cysteine through the conserved F or W. The D gene is left open where the match is weak. Not every row has a clone size; where given, it reads once, few, many or a size class.

d_gene | abundance | j_gene | v_gene | CDR3aa | CDR3nt
TRBD1 | many | TRBJ2-7 | TRBV5-8 | CASSFLGTAYEQYF | TGTGCCAGCAGCTTCCTGGGGACAGCCTACGAGCAGTACTTC
. | . | TRBJ2-7 | TRBV29-1 | CSVGQGGKQYF | TGCAGCGTCGGTCAGGGGGGGAAGCAGTACTTC
TRBD1 | many | TRBJ1-2 | TRBV9 | CASSVGTGPLNGYTF | TGTGCCAGCAGCGTAGGGACAGGCCCTCTGAATGGCTACACCTTC
TRBD2 | . | TRBJ2-7 | TRBV20-1 | CSAYSGTSGSYEQYF | TGCAGTGCTTATTCCGGGACTAGCGGTTCCTACGAGCAGTACTTC
TRBD1 | . | TRBJ2-1 | TRBV7-3 | CASSSGGDRGYNEQFF | TGTGCCAGCAGCTCCGGGGGGGACAGGGGTTATAATGAGCAGTTCTTC
TRBD2 | . | TRBJ2-5 | TRBV2 | CASTSGRAGETQYF | TGTGCCAGCACTAGCGGGAGGGCCGGAGAGACCCAGTACTTC
. | . | TRBJ2-4 | TRBV7-2 | CASSPPYGEGENIQYF | TGTGCCAGCAGCCCTCCTTACGGGGAAGGTGAAAACATTCAGTACTTC
. | . | TRBJ2-4 | TRBV19 | CASKLAKNIQYF | TGTGCCAGTAAGCTAGCCAAAAACATTCAGTACTTC
. | . | TRBJ2-2 | TRBV19 | CASSIGGTGELFF | TGTGCCAGTAGTATCGGGGGTACCGGGGAGCTGTTTTTT
TRBD2 | . | TRBJ2-1 | TRBV6-2/TRBV6-3 | CAGKLAGAYNEQFF | TGTGCCGGCAAACTAGCGGGAGCCTACAATGAGCAGTTCTTC
. | many | TRBJ2-7 | TRBV12-3/TRBV12-4 | CASSPTGPYEQYF | TGTGCCAGCAGTCCTACAGGTCCCTACGAGCAGTACTTC
TRBD2 | many | TRBJ2-5 | TRBV6-1 | CASSATSGLGETQYF | TGTGCCAGCAGCGCGACTAGCGGGCTGGGGGAGACCCAGTACTTC
. | . | TRBJ2-7 | TRBV11-2 | CASSLWSSGVATTYEQYF | TGTGCCAGCAGCTTATGGTCGTCGGGGGTAGCGACAACCTACGAGCAGTACTTC
. | few | TRBJ2-5 | TRBV4-3 | CASSQDNRVETQYF | TGCGCCAGCAGCCAAGATAACAGGGTTGAGACCCAGTACTTC
TRBD1 | many | TRBJ1-5 | TRBV5-1 | CASSLVTGSQPQHF | TGCGCCAGCAGCTTGGTGACAGGGTCTCAGCCCCAGCATTTT
. | . | TRBJ1-6 | TRBV6-5 | CASSFATENSPLHF | TGTGCCAGCAGTTTTGCGACGGAGAATTCACCCCTCCACTTT
. | . | TRBJ1-2 | TRBV2 | CASSPLGRGDYGYTF | TGTGCCAGCTCACCTTTGGGCAGGGGAGACTATGGCTACACCTTC
. | many | TRBJ2-7 | TRBV6-5 | CASSYTISSYEQYF | TGTGCCAGCAGTTACACCATTAGCTCCTACGAGCAGTACTTC
. | . | TRBJ2-7 | TRBV15 | CATSRGTFGYEQYF | TGTGCCACCAGCAGGGGGACATTTGGCTACGAGCAGTACTTC
. | . | TRBJ1-4 | TRBV12-3/TRBV12-4 | CASSPHEKLFF | TGTGCCAGCAGCCCACACGAAAAACTGTTTTTT
TRBD1 | many | TRBJ2-7 | TRBV6-5 | CASSYDRGGYEQYF | TGTGCCAGCAGTTACGACAGGGGCGGCTACGAGCAGTACTTC
TRBD2 | . | TRBJ2-3 | TRBV7-2 | CASSPGGGGTQYF | TGTGCCAGCAGCCCGGGGGGGGGAGGTACGCAGTATTTT
. | . | TRBJ2-6 | TRBV6-1 | CASQRGARGANVLTF | TGTGCCAGTCAGAGGGGGGCGCGGGGGGCCAACGTCCTGACTTTC
TRBD1 | . | TRBJ1-1 | TRBV15 | CAASRLIGDREASF | TGTGCCGCCAGCAGACTTATCGGGGACAGAGAAGCTTCCTTT
. | . | TRBJ1-2 | TRBV25-1 | CASSALITNYGYTF | TGTGCCAGCAGTGCGCTTATTACAAACTATGGCTACACCTTC
. | . | TRBJ1-6 | TRBV3-1 | CASSQPGPGGSLHF | TGTGCCAGCAGCCAACCCGGGCCCGGGGGGTCCCTCCACTTT
. | few | TRBJ1-5 | TRBV29-1 | CSVRLDLDQPQHF | TGCAGCGTGCGACTGGATCTAGATCAGCCCCAGCATTTT
TRBD1 | . | TRBJ1-4 | TRBV4-1 | CASSQGGQGGEKLFF | TGCGCCAGCAGCCAGGGTGGACAGGGAGGTGAAAAACTGTTTTTT
. | few | TRBJ1-3 | TRBV15 | CATTDRQLSGNTIYF | TGTGCCACCACCGACCGACAGCTCTCTGGAAACACCATATATTTT
. | . | TRBJ2-1 | TRBV2 | CASGVDEQFF | TGTGCCAGCGGCGTTGATGAGCAGTTCTTC
TRBD1 | . | TRBJ2-1 | TRBV29-1 | CSVTGTGGNNEQFF | TGCAGCGTGACCGGGACAGGGGGAAACAATGAGCAGTTCTTC
. | once | TRBJ1-2 | TRBV24-1 | CATSDSGGIHGYTF | TGTGCCACCAGTGACTCGGGGGGGATACATGGCTACACCTTC
. | . | TRBJ2-7 | TRBV4-3 | CASSQEAISAEQYF | TGCGCCAGCAGCCAAGAGGCTATATCTGCCGAGCAGTACTTC
. | many | TRBJ2-3 | TRBV13 | CASSSQYSGTNEGTQYF | TGTGCCAGCAGCTCTCAATACTCCGGGACAAACGAGGGTACGCAGTATTTT
TRBD1 | . | TRBJ2-1 | TRBV7-3 | CASSSDRVGEQFF | TGTGCCAGCAGCTCGGACAGGGTTGGTGAGCAGTTCTTC
. | many | TRBJ2-2 | TRBV7-9 | CASSLEGVRGELFF | TGTGCCAGCAGCTTAGAGGGCGTTCGCGGGGAGCTGTTTTTT
TRBD2 | . | TRBJ2-2 | TRBV5-5 | CASSAPGGANTGELFF | TGTGCCAGCAGCGCACCGGGGGGTGCGAACACCGGGGAGCTGTTTTTT
TRBD1 | . | TRBJ2-7 | TRBV20-1 | CSATEPGQLYYEQYF | TGCAGTGCTACCGAGCCGGGACAGCTTTACTACGAGCAGTACTTC
. | many | TRBJ1-5 | TRBV20-1 | CSAREVRGDNQPQHF | TGCAGTGCTAGAGAAGTGCGGGGGGATAATCAGCCCCAGCATTTT
. | . | TRBJ1-1 | TRBV19 | CASRQGGMNTEAFF | TGTGCCAGTAGACAGGGAGGAATGAACACTGAAGCTTTCTTT
. | . | TRBJ2-1 | TRBV29-1 | CSCLGSEQFF | TGCAGCTGCCTGGGATCTGAGCAGTTCTTC
. | . | TRBJ2-1 | TRBV6-2/TRBV6-3 | CASNPGPVHEQFF | TGTGCCAGCAACCCCGGGCCGGTCCATGAGCAGTTCTTC
TRBD1 | . | TRBJ2-7 | TRBV9 | CASSAGTGGDEQYF | TGTGCCAGCAGCGCAGGGACAGGGGGAGACGAGCAGTACTTC
. | . | TRBJ2-7 | TRBV7-6 | CASSLEDQGQYF | TGTGCCAGCAGCTTAGAGGATCAGGGGCAGTACTTC
TRBD2 | once | TRBJ2-1 | TRBV10-3 | CAIRDSRGLAGGEQFF | TGTGCCATCCGGGACAGCCGCGGACTAGCGGGGGGTGAGCAGTTCTTC
. | . | TRBJ1-5 | TRBV7-8 | CASSLTQGGNQPQHF | TGTGCCAGCAGCCTCACTCAGGGAGGCAATCAGCCCCAGCATTTT
TRBD1 | few | TRBJ1-5 | TRBV4-2 | CASSAGTGGDQPQHF | TGTGCCAGCAGCGCTGGGACAGGGGGGGATCAGCCCCAGCATTTT
. | many | TRBJ1-1 | TRBV7-9 | CASSLGAQSEAFF | TGTGCCAGCAGCTTAGGAGCACAGAGTGAAGCTTTCTTT
. | few | TRBJ1-4 | TRBV7-9 | CASSSRATNEKLFF | TGTGCCAGCAGCTCCCGTGCAACTAATGAAAAACTGTTTTTT
TRBD1 | many | TRBJ2-7 | TRBV2 | CASRQTGTGSYEQYF | TGTGCCAGCAGACAAACCGGGACAGGGTCCTACGAGCAGTACTTC
. | . | TRBJ2-7 | TRBV29-1 | CSVAGHNYEQYF | TGCAGCGTTGCGGGACATAACTACGAGCAGTACTTC
. | many | TRBJ2-1 | TRBV20-1 | CSAPREESGNEQFF | TGCAGTGCCCCACGGGAAGAGTCGGGTAATGAGCAGTTCTTC